The 30 T cell receptor beta chains below were found in one sample sequenced in a study of T cell responses to AZD1222 COVID-19 vaccine. Sequencing was performed with immunoSEQ multiplex PCR; in TCRdb, only in-frame clones are kept and a portion is missing. The table includes roughly 170,000 clones, under 95% detected once. Sequences were derived from peripheral blood, sampled 28 days after the second AZD1222 dose. The source is an adult who received the AZD1222 COVID-19 vaccine.

This rearrangement joins TRBV25-1 to TRBJ2-7; perhaps D is TRBD1 or TRBD2 (5 bases each). Trimming took 8 bases from V and 2 from J, leaving 16 bases between them. The CDR3 sequence is 14 residues long. Germline-derived CDR1 and CDR2 are MGHDK and SYGVNS. The CDR3 DNA reads as TGTGCCAGCTCCTCCACGGGGACCCCCTACGAGCAGTACTTC. Translation: CASSSTGTPYEQYF.

J is TRBJ1-1 and V is TRBV7-9; D ambiguous. V gave up 1 base and J gave up 4 bases, with 13 bases separating them. The CDR3 is 15 residues long. CDR1 is SEHNR, CDR2 FQNEAQ, per germline (reference sequence). CDR3 region: CASSLGWEAGTEAFF. CDR3 DNA sequence: TGTGCCAGCAGCTTAGGGTGGGAGGCGGGCACTGAAGCTTTCTTT.

The rearrangement uses TRBV6-5 and TRBJ1-2; D remains ambiguous. Per germline, CDR1 MNHEY and CDR2 SVGAGI. Trimming took off 5 bases at V and 0 bases at J, with 13 bases between the two ends. The CDR3 runs 15 residues. DNA for the CDR3: TGTGCCAGCAGTAACCTCGGCCGGACTAACTATGGCTACACCTTC. Its protein is CASSNLGRTNYGYTF.

The rearrangement links TRBV7-9 to TRBJ1-1; 7 positions agree with TRBD1. Germline assignment: CDR1 SEHNR and CDR2 FQNEAQ (reference sequence). After removal of 5 bases from V and 1 base from J, the junction contained 10 bases not matched to a gene. This CDR3 comprises 16 residues. The CDR3 coding sequence is TGTGCCAGCAGCCAACCCCAGGGGGTCACGAACACTGAAGCTTTCTTT. It specifies CASSQPQGVTNTEAFF.

The V gene is TRBV11-2, the J gene TRBJ1-6; no definite D call. CDR1 is SGHAT and CDR2 is FQNNGV in the germline V gene. This CDR3 spans 15 amino acids. V shed 4 bases and J shed 9 bases, with 16 bases lying between them. This CDR3 is CASSSRTFNGSPLHF. CDR3 nucleotide sequence: TGTGCCAGCAGCTCCCGGACCTTTAACGGTTCACCCCTCCACTTT.

This clone has more than one count but fewer than ten. This chain links TRBV24-1 with TRBJ1-2, with D unresolved. The CDR3 loop spans 12 amino acids. Germline V CDR1 and CDR2: KGHDR, SFDVKD. V was shortened by 10 bases and J by 14 bases, with 22 bases between the two germline ends. CDR3 sequence reads: CATASPGSSLTF. As DNA, the CDR3 is TGTGCCACAGCCTCCCCGGGGTCCTCCTTAACCTTC.

CDR3 in amino acids: CASGLGQGGNEQYF. The CDR3 nucleotides are TGTGCTAGTGGTTTGGGACAGGGGGGTAACGAGCAGTACTTC. This chain links TRBV12-5 with TRBJ2-7; TRBD1 matches at 9 bases. With 1 base clipped from V and 5 bases from J, the junction kept 3 bases outside the gene matches. This CDR3 comprises 14 residues. CDR1 and CDR2 from the germline V gene are LGHNT and FRNRAP.

The J gene is TRBJ1-3, the V gene TRBV18; TRBD1 is a possible D gene (5 bases). Germline lookup yields CDR1 KGHSH and CDR2 LQKENI. Trimming shortened V by 3 bases and J by 3 bases, and 21 bases separated the two germline ends. The CDR3 runs 18 residues. CDR3 nucleotides: TGTGCCAGCTCACCGGCCCCGGACATGAGAAGGAGTGGAAACACCATATATTTT. The encoded protein is CASSPAPDMRRSGNTIYF.

The chain couples TRBV19 to TRBJ2-1; 7 positions agree with TRBD2. CDR1 and CDR2 (germline): LNHDA, SQIVND (reference sequence). The CDR3 has 14 amino acids. Losses at the gene ends were 8 bases for V and 8 bases for J; bases not matched to a gene: 12. The CDR3 DNA follows: TGTGCCAGTGCGGGAGCAGGGCGGGCGGATGAGCAGTTCTTC. Its translation: CASAGAGRADEQFF.

In the case of this clone: Other DNA sequences in the sample encode the same CDR3. The J gene is TRBJ2-1, the V gene TRBV27; 9 bases fit TRBD2. V dropped 3 bases and J dropped 4; count of bases not matched to a gene: 1. Per the germline V gene, CDR1 is MNHEY and CDR2 is SMNVEV (reference sequence). CDR3 size: 14 residues. The chain's CDR3 is CASSLAGGYNEQFF. CDR3 nucleotide sequence: TGTGCCAGCAGTTTGGCGGGAGGGTACAATGAGCAGTTCTTC.

The genes are TRBV24-1 and TRBJ2-3; no reliable D call. This CDR3 contains 16 residues. CDR1 is KGHDR and CDR2 is SFDVKD in the germline V gene. The V and J ends lost 1 base and 2 bases respectively, with 12 bases between them. The CDR3, as DNA: TGTGCCACCAGTGATTTATTTGGTACAGACACAGATACGCAGTATTTT. Its translation is CATSDLFGTDTDTQYF.

The genes are TRBV11-2 and TRBJ2-5; D gene ambiguous. CDR3 length: 14 amino acids. The germline gives CDR1 SGHAT, CDR2 FQNNGV. V lost 4 bases and J lost 5, with 14 bases in between. CDR3 loop: CASSSRGEYETQYF. CDR3 DNA sequence: TGTGCCAGCAGCTCCAGAGGCGAGTATGAGACCCAGTACTTC.

V gene TRBV7-2 combines with J gene TRBJ2-7, with D possibly matching TRBD1 (5 bases). V lost 4 bases to trimming and J lost 4 bases, with 8 bases between them. CDR1 is SGHTA, CDR2 FQGNSA, per germline. The CDR3 is made up of 12 amino acids. This chain's CDR3 is CASSSDNYEQYF. As DNA, the CDR3 is TGTGCCAGCAGCTCGGACAATTACGAGCAGTACTTC.

This clone has just one count. The chain links TRBV2 to TRBJ1-1; D is ambiguous. With 7 bases removed from V and 4 bases from J, the gap between germline ends came to 13 bases. CDR3 length: 13 residues. Germline V lookup: CDR1 SNHLY, CDR2 FYNNEI. The CDR3 sequence is CASMRALGTEAFF. The CDR3 DNA follows: TGTGCCAGCATGAGAGCCCTGGGCACTGAAGCTTTCTTT.

The genes are TRBV28 and TRBJ1-2, with no clear D. Germline V gives CDR1 MDHEN, CDR2 SYDVKM. The ends were cut back, 10 bases at V and 7 bases at J, with 25 bases in the middle. CDR3 length: 15 amino acids. The CDR3 DNA reads as TGTGCCACCCGCCAATTAGACACACCACCCCGTGGCTACACCTTC. Translated, it gives CATRQLDTPPRGYTF.

This rearrangement joins TRBV2 to TRBJ1-2, with D possibly TRBD1 on 5 matching bases. Trimming left V 7 bases short and J 4 bases short, with 16 bases between. Looked up from germline, CDR1 is SNHLY and CDR2 is FYNNEI. This CDR3 has 14 amino acids. CDR3 amino acids: CASKNWEDTYGYTF. The CDR3 DNA is TGTGCCAGCAAAAATTGGGAGGACACCTATGGCTACACCTTC.

The chain joins TRBV18 to TRBJ1-3, with a weak D call TRBD1 (5 bases). The germline V gene encodes CDR1 KGHSH and CDR2 LQKENI. V was trimmed by 3 bases and J by 4 bases, leaving 10 bases between them. The CDR3 covers 14 residues. CDR3 residues: CASSPAGRGNTIYF. The CDR3, as DNA: TGTGCCAGCTCACCGGCAGGGCGCGGAAACACCATATATTTT.

The CDR3: CSVERTGAGYTF. CDR3 coding DNA: TGCAGCGTTGAAAGGACAGGGGCCGGCTACACCTTC. J is TRBJ1-2 and V is TRBV29-1, with 9 bases aligning to TRBD1. CDR3 length equals 12 residues. From germline, CDR1 is SQVTM and CDR2 ANQGSEA. The J segment lost 8 bases and the V segment lost 2 bases, leaving 3 bases of the junction unmatched.

The gene calls are TRBV28 and TRBJ2-7; D is undetermined. CDR1 is MDHEN, CDR2 SYDVKM, per germline. V lost 5 bases to trimming and J lost 4 bases, with 9 bases between them. The CDR3 contains 12 residues. The DNA for the CDR3 is TGTGCCAGCAGTAGAATGGGTTACGAGCAGTACTTC. Protein product: CASSRMGYEQYF.

This chain links TRBV10-3 with TRBJ1-6, with D uncertain. In germline, CDR1 is ENHRY, CDR2 SYGVKD. V was clipped by 6 bases and J by 8 bases, with 11 bases between them. This CDR3 is built from 13 residues. The CDR3 here is CAIREGEDSPLHF. CDR3 DNA: TGTGCCATCAGGGAGGGTGAGGATTCACCCCTCCACTTT.

A single count supports this clone. The rearrangement joins TRBV4-1 to TRBJ2-3, with 7 bases aligning to TRBD1. Losses at the gene ends were 4 bases for V and 2 bases for J; bases not matched to a gene: 12. Germline CDR1 and CDR2: MGHRA and YSYEKL. The CDR3 sequence is 17 residues long. The CDR3 region has the DNA TGCGCCAGCAGCCGTGTCACCGGGACAGAGTACACAGATACGCAGTATTTT. Translated: CASSRVTGTEYTDTQYF.

The sample holds a few counts of this clone. This sequence joins TRBV25-1 and TRBJ1-1; D gene unclear. Trimming shortened V by 5 bases and J by 3 bases, and 10 bases separated the two germline ends. Germline V gives CDR1 MGHDK, CDR2 SYGVNS. The CDR3 has 13 amino acids. CDR3 nucleotides: TGTGCCAGCAGTAAGACGGAATACACTGAAGCTTTCTTT. Its translation: CASSKTEYTEAFF.

This chain links TRBV25-1 with TRBJ2-3, with a weak D call TRBD1 (6 bases). The CDR3 loop spans 16 amino acids. The V and J ends lost 1 base and 2 bases respectively, with 13 bases between them. Germline CDR1 is MGHDK and CDR2 is SYGVNS. In DNA, the CDR3 is TGTGCCAGCAGTGAATTTGGCAGGGGTCACACAGATACGCAGTATTTT. This encodes CASSEFGRGHTDTQYF. The entire variable domain, with the rest obtained from reference TRBV25-1 and TRBJ2-3, is as follows: EADIYQTPRYLVIGTGKKITLECSQTMGHDKMYWYQQDPGMELHLIHYSYGVNSTEKGDLSSESTVSRIRTEHFPLTLESARPSHTSQYLCASSEFGRGHTDTQYFGPGTRLTVL.

The V call is TRBV28, the J call TRBJ2-7, with D perhaps matching TRBD1 (6 bases). Deletions cut 4 bases from V and 1 base from J, with 17 bases between. This CDR3 contains 16 residues. CDR1 is MDHEN and CDR2 is SYDVKM in the germline V gene. Written as DNA, the CDR3 is TGTGCCAGCAGTTGGACCAGCAGTGGACAGTCCTACGAGCAGTACTTC. Amino acids: CASSWTSSGQSYEQYF.

The chain couples TRBV1 to TRBJ2-1; TRBD2 reflects the table's D call only, with no check against the DNA. TRBV1 is a known pseudogene. The CDR3 extends over 20 amino acids. This CDR3 reads CTSSQESSGRKKGRYNEQFF. The CDR3 nucleotides are TGCACCAGCAGCCAAGAGAGTAGCGGGAGGAAAAAGGGTCGCTACAATGAGCAGTTCTTC.

The chain employs TRBV14 and TRBJ2-6; D ambiguous. The germline V gene encodes CDR1 SGHDN and CDR2 FVKESK. V lost 10 bases to trimming and J lost 0 bases, with 13 bases between them. The CDR3 totals 15 residues. The CDR3 sequence: CATGPHPSGANVLTF. The CDR3 coding sequence is TGTGCCACCGGCCCCCATCCCTCTGGGGCCAACGTCCTGACTTTC.

This chain connects TRBV7-8 to TRBJ2-5; the match to TRBD1 covers 9 bases. The CDR3 sequence is 16 residues long. Unmatched junction bases numbered 14, after V lost 7 bases and J lost 5 bases. Per the germline V gene, CDR1 is SGHVS and CDR2 is FQNEAQ. The CDR3 DNA sequence: TGTGCCAGCACCCCGCGGATCGACAGGGGGGGGGAGACCCAGTACTTC. As protein: CASTPRIDRGGETQYF.

The V gene is TRBV10-3, the J gene TRBJ1-1; maybe TRBD1 (6 bases). This CDR3 is built from 14 residues. Germline loops: CDR1 ENHRY, CDR2 SYGVKD. V was trimmed by 4 bases and J by 4 bases, leaving 13 bases between them. This CDR3 is CAISATGLATEAFF. DNA of the CDR3: TGTGCCATCAGTGCTACAGGGTTGGCCACTGAAGCTTTCTTT.

In this sample, this clone turned up once. The V call is TRBV7-8, the J call TRBJ1-3, with 7 bases fitting TRBD1. The CDR3 is 16 residues long. Germline V gene sequence: CDR1 SGHVS, CDR2 FQNEAQ. Germline trimming cut 5 bases from V and 3 bases from J; bases unmatched to any gene: 10. The CDR3 DNA sequence: TGTGCCAGCAGCCCTACCCTAGGACAGGATGGAAACACCATATATTTT. As protein: CASSPTLGQDGNTIYF.

This chain uses TRBV29-1 with TRBJ2-1, with 11 bases matching TRBD2. There are 12 residues in the CDR3. Per germline, CDR1 SQVTM and CDR2 ANQGSEA. V shed 7 bases and J 4 bases; nucleotides not matched to a gene: 0. The CDR3 DNA reads TGCAGCGGACTAGCGGGATACAATGAGCAGTTCTTC. Encoded protein: CSGLAGYNEQFF.